Shown below are 24 T cell receptor beta chains from a single sample sequenced in a study of Graves' ophthalmopathy and Graves' hyperthyroidism. TCR beta CDR3 amplification used RNA transcripts. First-round RT-PCR relied on HTBI primers, and a second-round multiplex PCR came next. TCRdb called the multiplex PCR reads again in MiXCR, with one record for every CDR3 protein. The data show 200,000 to 250,000 distinct CDR3 sequences, 20% to 25% seen once. The sequenced material came from peripheral blood. Receptor source: a woman aged 50 to 65 with Graves' ophthalmopathy.

This sequence joins TRBV19 and TRBJ1-1, with no clear D. Germline CDR1 LNHDA, CDR2 SQIVND (reference sequence). The germline V and J ends were trimmed by 4 bases and 6 bases, with 15 bases remaining between them. The CDR3 covers 14 residues. The CDR3: CASSRASGKAEAFF. The CDR3 nucleotides are TGTGCCAGTAGTAGGGCTAGTGGAAAGGCTGAAGCTTTCTTT.

This clonotype was counted many times. This rearrangement joins TRBV20-1 to TRBJ2-7; perhaps D is TRBD1 or TRBD2 (5 bases each). Trimming left V 2 bases short and J 3 bases short, with 8 bases between. This CDR3 has 12 amino acids. Germline values: CDR1 DFQATT, CDR2 SNEGSKA (reference sequence). The CDR3 DNA follows: TGCAGTGCTAGATCGGGGCGCTACGAGCAGTACTTC. Translated: CSARSGRYEQYF.

This clonotype was seen many times. The rearrangement links TRBV27 to TRBJ1-5, with unresolved D. This CDR3 has 14 residues. The V end lost 4 bases, the J end lost 7 bases, and 14 bases lay between the germline ends. Per the germline V gene, CDR1 is MNHEY and CDR2 is SMNVEV (reference sequence). The CDR3 DNA reads TGTGCCAGCAGTTCCGGGGATCCACTACAGCCCCAGCATTTT. Protein: CASSSGDPLQPQHF.

This clonotype was counted at least ten times. V is TRBV4-2 and J is TRBJ1-5, with D maybe TRBD1 (5 bases). Trimming took 1 base from V and 3 from J, leaving 7 bases between them. Germline V gene lookup returns CDR1 LGHNA and CDR2 YNFKEQ. The CDR3 contains 14 residues. The chain's CDR3 is CASSQAGNNQPQHF. For the CDR3, the DNA is TGTGCCAGCAGCCAAGCAGGGAACAATCAGCCCCAGCATTTT.

This clonotype was seen ten or more times. The chain couples TRBV12-3 or TRBV12-4 to TRBJ2-5, with TRBD2 identical over 7 bases. The CDR3 contains 13 residues. V lost 6 bases and J lost 5; bases outside the gene matches: 6. The CDR3 here is CASRQSGTETQYF. DNA for the CDR3: TGTGCCAGCAGACAAAGCGGGACGGAGACCCAGTACTTC.

This clonotype was picked up many times. The V gene is TRBV30, the J gene TRBJ2-7, with a tentative D call TRBD2 (6 bases). The CDR3 contains 13 residues. Trimming cost V 3 bases and J 0 bases, with 9 bases left between them. Germline V gene sequence: CDR1 GTSNPN, CDR2 SVGIG (reference sequence). The CDR3 region is CAWSRGSSYEQYF. The CDR3, as DNA: TGTGCCTGGAGCCGGGGGAGCTCCTACGAGCAGTACTTC.

The table lists this clonotype with many counts. The chain links TRBV6-2 or TRBV6-3 to TRBJ1-5; 10 positions match TRBD1. Germline-derived CDR1 and CDR2 are MNHEY and SVGEGT. Losses at the gene ends were 6 bases for V and 6 bases for J; bases not matched to a gene: 2. The CDR3 is 13 amino acids. CDR3 nucleotides: TGTGCCAGCAGCGGGACAGGGGTTCAGCCCCAGCATTTT. Protein sequence: CASSGTGVQPQHF.

The J gene is TRBJ1-1, the V gene TRBV18; D might be TRBD1 (5 bases). V gave up 2 bases and J gave up 3 bases, with 7 bases separating them. Germline CDR1 KGHSH, CDR2 LQKENI. This CDR3 is 13 amino acids long. CDR3 amino acids: CASSPIRDTEAFF. The CDR3 DNA sequence: TGTGCCAGCTCACCAATCAGGGACACTGAAGCTTTCTTT.

This clonotype was counted ten times or more. This chain joins TRBV27 and TRBJ1-1, with TRBD1 identical over 11 bases. The J segment lost 6 bases and the V segment lost 7 bases, leaving 10 bases of the junction unmatched. Germline loops: CDR1 MNHEY, CDR2 SMNVEV (reference sequence). The CDR3 is 15 residues long. For the CDR3, the DNA is TGTGCCAGCATTGAGGACAGGGGGCAAACGGCTGAAGCTTTCTTT. Its protein product is CASIEDRGQTAEAFF.

This clonotype was found many times. The CDR3 ends on some other residue instead of the conserved phenylalanine or tryptophan, so this is likely a read error. The chain has TRBV6-2 or TRBV6-3 and TRBJ2-7; 7 positions match TRBD2. Germline-derived CDR1 and CDR2 are MNHEY and SVGEGT. J was trimmed by 7 bases and V by 2 bases; bases with no gene match: 5. There are 13 residues in the CDR3. In DNA form, the CDR3 reads TGTGCCAGCAGTTACAGTGGGACTAATGAGCAGTACTCC. Translation gives CASSYSGTNEQYS.

This clonotype was counted ten times or more. This chain connects TRBV5-4 to TRBJ1-2; D not certain. V lost 1 base, J lost 7 bases, and 5 bases lay in between. The CDR3 contains 11 residues. The germline V gene has CDR1 SGHNT and CDR2 YYREEE (reference sequence). CDR3 amino acids: CASSLNRGYTF. The CDR3 coding sequence is TGTGCCAGCAGCTTGAATCGTGGCTACACCTTC.

The J gene is TRBJ2-2, the V gene TRBV14, with D possibly TRBD1 on 6 matching bases. Per germline, CDR1 SGHDN and CDR2 FVKESK. This CDR3 is 17 amino acids long. Trimming removed 0 bases from V and 2 bases from J, with 13 bases in between. Here the CDR3 reads CASSQDWTALNTGELFF. The CDR3 DNA is TGTGCCAGCAGCCAAGACTGGACAGCACTAAACACCGGGGAGCTGTTTTTT.

This clonotype was picked up many times. The rearrangement links TRBV10-1 to TRBJ1-1; the D gene is possibly TRBD1 (6 bases). The germline V gene encodes CDR1 WNHNN and CDR2 SYGVQD (reference sequence). Trimming cost V 6 bases and J 0 bases, with 23 bases left between them. CDR3 size: 18 residues. In nucleotides, the CDR3 is TGCGCCAGCAGCCAGCTAGACTACAGGGATTCCATGAACACTGAAGCTTTCTTT. It yields the protein CASSQLDYRDSMNTEAFF.

This clonotype was seen at least ten times. This chain links TRBV6-1 with TRBJ1-1; D gene uncertain. The V and J ends lost 5 bases and 1 base respectively, with 14 bases between them. The CDR3 sequence is 15 residues long. Germline V gives CDR1 MNHNS, CDR2 SASEGT. CDR3 sequence: CASSRPGNQNTEAFF. For the CDR3, the DNA is TGTGCCAGCAGTAGACCGGGCAACCAGAACACTGAAGCTTTCTTT.

This clonotype appeared many times. The chain uses TRBV28 and TRBJ1-2; D is uncertain. The V gene lost 5 bases and the J gene lost 5 bases, with 9 bases spanning the gap. CDR1 MDHEN and CDR2 SYDVKM come from the germline V gene. The CDR3 extends over 12 amino acids. In DNA form, the CDR3 reads TGTGCCAGCAGTCCCAACGGGTATGGCTACACCTTC. Its protein product is CASSPNGYGYTF.

This clonotype was recorded at least ten times. The rearrangement links TRBV4-1 to TRBJ2-7, with 7 nucleotides matching TRBD1. Germline V gene lookup returns CDR1 MGHRA and CDR2 YSYEKL. CDR3 size: 13 residues. V dropped 2 bases and J dropped 4; count of bases not matched to a gene: 2. The CDR3 loop reads CASSQRDSYEQYF. The CDR3 DNA reads as TGCGCCAGCAGCCAAAGGGACAGTTACGAGCAGTACTTC.

Ten or more counts support this clonotype. For the CDR3, the DNA is TGTGCCAGCAGCCAAGGCGGGAACTATCAGCCCCAGCATTTT. It specifies CASSQGGNYQPQHF. V is TRBV3-1 and J is TRBJ1-5, with D unresolved. Germline values: CDR1 LGHDT, CDR2 YNNKEL (reference sequence). The CDR3 length is 14 residues. The germline V and J ends were trimmed by 1 base and 5 bases, with 9 bases remaining between them.

The table lists this clonotype with many counts. This sequence joins TRBV20-1 and TRBJ1-2; D is undetermined. V was trimmed by 0 bases and J by 8 bases, leaving 13 bases between them. Germline CDR1 DFQATT, CDR2 SNEGSKA (reference sequence). This CDR3 has 13 amino acids. The CDR3 is CSARDALLEGYTF. As DNA, the CDR3 is TGCAGTGCTAGAGACGCACTTCTGGAAGGCTACACCTTC.

This rearrangement joins TRBV5-1 to TRBJ2-7; 10 bases line up with TRBD2. J was trimmed by 0 bases and V by 3 bases; bases with no gene match: 9. The germline V gene encodes CDR1 SGHRS and CDR2 YFSETQ. CDR3 length equals 17 residues. CDR3 coding DNA: TGCGCCAGCAGCTCACTCGGACTAGCGGAGAGCTCCTACGAGCAGTACTTC. The encoded protein is CASSSLGLAESSYEQYF.

This clonotype was picked up a small number of times. The chain combines TRBV20-1 with TRBJ2-2; 7 nucleotides match TRBD1. The CDR3 is made up of 16 amino acids. V trimming: 6 bases; J trimming: 5 bases; junction bases outside the gene matches: 15. Germline assignment: CDR1 DFQATT and CDR2 SNEGSKA (reference sequence). For the CDR3, the DNA is TGCAGTGCGAACGCCGCCGGGACAGAGACGACCGGGGAGCTGTTTTTT. Translated, it gives CSANAAGTETTGELFF.

In this sample, this clonotype turned up many times. V is TRBV19 and J is TRBJ1-1; D is perhaps TRBD1 (5 bases). Trimming took off 1 base at V and 1 base at J, with 7 bases between the two ends. From germline, CDR1 is LNHDA and CDR2 SQIVND (reference sequence). The CDR3 has 14 residues. CDR3 in amino acids: CASSIVQGNTEAFF. CDR3 sequence (DNA): TGTGCCAGTAGTATAGTTCAGGGGAACACTGAAGCTTTCTTT.

This clonotype was counted a few times. J is TRBJ2-7 and V is TRBV15; 8 nucleotides align to TRBD2. CDR3 length: 15 amino acids. Per the germline V gene, CDR1 is LNHNV and CDR2 is YYDKDF (reference sequence). Unmatched junction bases numbered 4, after V lost 1 base and J lost 2 bases. This chain's CDR3 is CATSRVVAGPYEQYF. Here the CDR3 DNA reads TGTGCCACCAGCAGAGTGGTAGCGGGACCCTACGAGCAGTACTTC.

Many counts were recorded for this clonotype. The CDR3 coding sequence is TGTGCCAGCAGTTTCCCCCAATGGGCCCAGCATTTT. Translating it yields CASSFPQWAQHF. J is TRBJ1-5 and V is TRBV27; unclear D gene. Trimming pared 3 bases from V and 11 bases from J, leaving 11 bases between. Germline V lookup: CDR1 MNHEY, CDR2 SMNVEV (reference sequence). The CDR3 is made up of 12 amino acids.

This clonotype was detected ten times or more. The V gene is TRBV11-2, the J gene TRBJ2-7; D gene unclear. Germline CDR1 SGHAT, CDR2 FQNNGV. V was trimmed by 5 bases and J by 6 bases, leaving 14 bases between them. The CDR3 loop spans 13 amino acids. The CDR3: CASSRSGTREQYF. In DNA form, the CDR3 reads TGTGCCAGCAGCCGGTCTGGCACCCGCGAGCAGTACTTC.